Below, one T cell receptor (beta chain) is given with its context. Per the original data handling: Cell counts per sample came from amplifying reference gene primers. Produced via immunoSEQ multiplex PCR; TCRdb's table is partial and in-frame only. V and J calls and clone size follow that table, whereas D and trimming were derived from the DNA. This sample has 150,000 or so clones; 82% occur once, and the top ten carry about 7.7%. The CDR3 spans 13 residues. CDR1 and CDR2 from the germline V gene are SNHLY and FYNNEI. With 8 bases removed from V and 2 bases from J, the gap between germline ends came to 12 bases. The data stem from a study of blood T cell repertoires in COVID-19. Study as a whole: The United States, Italy and Spain provided the acute and convalescent COVID-19 samples. From T cells, B-cell-depleted T cells, or PBMCs came the material, which was cDNA or gDNA.

In Seattle, patients joined the study during active infection and were tracked longitudinally. This TCR was recovered from a woman in her 40s with COVID-19, enrolled during active disease. The chain uses TRBV2 and TRBJ1-2; D uncertain. Material for sequencing was peripheral blood. CDR3 residues: CASFGSLNYGYTF. The CDR3 DNA reads TGTGCCAGCTTCGGTTCCTTAAACTATGGCTACACCTTC.